The T cell receptor beta chain described here comes from a study of blood T cell repertoires in COVID-19. At the level of the study: T cells, B-cell-depleted T cells, or PBMCs supplied cDNA or gDNA.

The CDR3 is 12 residues long. The germline V gene encodes CDR1 LGHDT and CDR2 YNNKEL (reference sequence). Deletions cut 2 bases from V and 6 bases from J, with 5 bases between. This table comes from immunoSEQ multiplex PCR, and its TCRdb copy is limited to in-frame clones, with some not included. The sample consists of some 97,000 clones, 80% of them appearing once. This clone is a singleton in its sample. The identical CDR3 is also encoded by other nucleotide sequences in the sample. The sample consisted of peripheral blood. The clonotype originates from a woman aged 70-85 years with acute or convalescent COVID-19. V is TRBV3-1 (or the pseudogene TRBV3-2) and J is TRBJ2-1; maybe TRBD2 (5 bases). The CDR3 region has the DNA TGTGCCAGCAGCCAACGGGGCAATGAGCAGTTCTTC. Translated: CASSQRGNEQFF.